These 32 T cell receptor beta chains were all obtained from the same sample, sequenced in a study of blood T cells in healthy people across ages. Primers used in a second PCR of roughly 7 to 12 cycles were a sample-barcoded 5' primer and a J-beta primer mix. TCRdb re-derived calls from the 5' RACE reads in MiXCR, one entry per CDR3 protein. The sample holds hundreds of thousands of distinct CDR3 sequences, 25% to 30% seen once. The sample comprised blood. These receptor sequences come from a woman older than 75 in good health.

As for this clonotype: A read error is possible here, since a much larger clone lies one base away. The chain employs TRBV29-1 and TRBJ1-2, with TRBD1 as a possible D gene (5 bases). In germline, CDR1 is SQVTM, CDR2 ANQGSEA. Trimming pared 5 bases from V and 7 bases from J, leaving 14 bases between. The CDR3 has 12 amino acids. CDR3 region: CSVRSGSRGYTF. The DNA of the CDR3 is TGCAGCGTTCGCTCAGGGAGCCGTGGCTACACCTTC. Full variable domain (missing parts from reference TRBV29-1 and TRBJ1-2): SAVISQKPSRDICQRGTSLTIQCQVDSQVTMMFWYRQQPGQSLTLIATANQGSEATYESGFVIDKFPISRPNLTFSTLTVSNMSPEDSSIYLCSVRSGSRGYTFGSGTRLTVV.

This clonotype occurred once. This may be a read error: a much more frequent sequence differs by one nucleotide. The J gene is TRBJ2-7, the V gene TRBV27; 9 bases agree with TRBD2. CDR1 is MNHEY and CDR2 is SMNVEV in the germline V gene (reference sequence). The CDR3 length is 17 residues. The V segment lost 2 bases and the J segment 4 bases; nucleotides outside the gene matches: 12. CDR3 DNA sequence: TGTGCCAGCAGTTTAGCGCCACTAATTGCGGGGGGGTACGAGCAGTACTTC. It codes for CASSLAPLIAGGYEQYF.

Worth noting for this clonotype: One base away lies a much larger clone, so this may be a sequencing read error. The chain links TRBV12-3 or TRBV12-4 to TRBJ1-2; 9 bases align to TRBD1. The CDR3 runs to 15 residues. Germline trimming cut 5 bases from V and 6 bases from J; bases unmatched to any gene: 10. CDR3 bases: TGTGCCAGCAGTGTGAGCGCAGGACAGGGGAATGGCTACACCTTC. Encoded protein: CASSVSAGQGNGYTF.

At least ten counts were recorded for this clonotype. The chain is built from TRBV12-3 or TRBV12-4 and TRBJ1-6, with D maybe TRBD1 (5 bases). V dropped 3 bases and J dropped 6 bases, with 12 bases sitting between them. The CDR3 covers 15 residues. This chain's CDR3 is CASSLVGGFNSPLHF. The CDR3 DNA reads TGTGCCAGCAGTTTGGTCGGGGGTTTTAATTCACCCCTCCACTTT.

Regarding this clonotype: A junction boundary mismatches the germline segment, possibly from a read error. The rearrangement uses TRBV7-9 and TRBJ2-5; D might be TRBD1 or TRBD2, each matching 5 bases. The V gene's germline CDR1 is SEHNR and CDR2 FQNEAQ (reference sequence). There are 15 residues in the CDR3. CDR3 residues: CASSPMGDLQETRYF. The CDR3 bases are TGTGCCAGCAGCCCCATGGGGGACCTGCAAGAGACCCGGTACTTC.

V is TRBV6-2 or TRBV6-3 and J is TRBJ2-7; TRBD2 matches at 15 bases. There are 16 residues in the CDR3. J was trimmed by 1 base and V by 4 bases; bases with no gene match: 2. Germline loops: CDR1 MNHEY, CDR2 SVGEGT. This CDR3 is CASSWTSGGVSYEQYF. The CDR3 DNA follows: TGTGCCAGCAGTTGGACTAGCGGGGGGGTATCCTACGAGCAGTACTTC.

The chain carries TRBV7-8 and TRBJ2-7; possible D gene TRBD1, 6 bases. Germline CDR1 reads SGHVS; CDR2 reads FQNEAQ. The CDR3 spans 17 residues. The V and J ends lost 3 bases and 3 bases respectively, with 21 bases between them. The CDR3 nucleotides read TGTGCCAGCAGCTTGTCGGTAGGGGGTGTCCCTCGCTACGAGCAGTACTTC. Residues: CASSLSVGGVPRYEQYF.

This clonotype showed up just a few times. The rearrangement joins TRBV6-1 to TRBJ1-2; tentatively, D is TRBD1 (5 bases). CDR1 MNHNS and CDR2 SASEGT come from the germline V gene. Trimming pared 2 bases from V and 8 bases from J, leaving 15 bases between. The CDR3 loop spans 14 amino acids. CDR3 coding DNA: TGTGCCAGCAGTGAAACAAGAGGGGCGGGAGGCTACACCTTC. Translated: CASSETRGAGGYTF.

J is TRBJ2-6 and V is TRBV12-3 or TRBV12-4, with D maybe TRBD2 (5 bases). CDR3 length: 16 residues. The germline V and J ends were trimmed by 5 bases and 2 bases, with 13 bases remaining between them. The CDR3 DNA sequence: TGTGCCAGCAGTCCTTCGGGATTGGCTGGGGCCAACGTCCTGACTTTC. Translated, it gives CASSPSGLAGANVLTF.

The chain is built from TRBV20-1 and TRBJ2-7; the match to TRBD2 covers 9 bases. Germline lookup yields CDR1 DFQATT and CDR2 SNEGSKA (reference sequence). The CDR3 consists of 13 residues. Trimming removed 6 bases from V and 7 bases from J; junction bases left unmatched: 10. The CDR3 DNA reads as TGCAGTGCCCCCTATGGGACTAGCAGTGAGCAGTACTTC. Translating gives CSAPYGTSSEQYF.

Of note for this clonotype: One junction end does not reproduce the germline sequence, and a read error may be involved. This chain joins TRBV3-1 and TRBJ1-2; D unclear. There are 18 residues in the CDR3. CDR1 and CDR2 from the germline V gene are LGHDT and YNNKEL (reference sequence). The CDR3 sequence is CASSPYTGLRESHYGCTF. For the CDR3, the DNA is TGTGCCAGCAGCCCTTATACTGGACTTAGGGAGTCCCACTATGGCTGCACCTTC.

This clonotype was counted at least ten times. CDR3 loop: CASSLLGRLTRETQYF. CDR3 DNA sequence: TGTGCCAGCAGTTTATTGGGCAGGCTGACGAGGGAGACCCAGTACTTC. This chain joins TRBV28 and TRBJ2-5; D remains ambiguous. Per germline, CDR1 MDHEN and CDR2 SYDVKM. V dropped 1 base and J dropped 5 bases, with 17 bases sitting between them. The CDR3 runs to 16 residues.

This rearrangement joins TRBV20-1 to TRBJ1-2, with D possibly TRBD1 on 5 matching bases. The CDR3 runs 15 residues. Deletions cut 5 bases from V and 8 bases from J, with 24 bases between. Germline V lookup: CDR1 DFQATT, CDR2 SNEGSKA (reference sequence). In DNA form, the CDR3 reads TGCAGTGCTTTACCTCCTGACGGGCCCTGGGGCGGCTACACCTTC. Translating it yields CSALPPDGPWGGYTF.

This rearrangement joins TRBV19 to TRBJ2-1, with D possibly being TRBD1 (6 bases). Trimming left V 5 bases short and J 9 bases short, with 11 bases between. CDR1 LNHDA and CDR2 SQIVND come from the germline V gene (reference sequence). The CDR3 extends over 12 amino acids. CDR3 DNA sequence: TGTGCCAGTAGTCCCCTCAGGGGTGAGCAGTTCTTC. Translating gives CASSPLRGEQFF.

At least ten counts were recorded for this clonotype. V is TRBV25-1 and J is TRBJ2-5, with D perhaps being TRBD1 or TRBD2 (5 bases each). CDR1 and CDR2 from the germline V gene are MGHDK and SYGVNS. Trimming took off 3 bases at V and 4 bases at J, with 12 bases between the two ends. This CDR3 region has 14 residues. DNA for the CDR3: TGTGCCAGCAGTGACCCCCAGGGAGCAGAGACCCAGTACTTC. Its protein is CASSDPQGAETQYF.

Of note for this clonotype: Germline and junction disagree at one end, which may indicate a read error. This sequence joins TRBV3-1 and TRBJ2-5; D is undetermined. CDR1 and CDR2 (germline): LGHDT, YNNKEL (reference sequence). There are 12 residues in the CDR3. Here the CDR3 reads CVSSLGGETQYF. The CDR3, as DNA: TGTGTCAGCAGCCTCGGCGGAGAGACCCAGTACTTC.

The CDR3 DNA reads TGTGCCAGCAGCCCAGGACAGGGAACCGGCTCGGCGTACTTC. The encoded protein is CASSPGQGTGSAYF. The chain combines TRBV12-3 or TRBV12-4 with TRBJ2-5; 8 positions match TRBD1. V lost 6 bases and J lost 13; bases outside the gene matches: 16. CDR3 size: 14 residues.

Many counts were recorded for this clonotype. J is TRBJ2-3 and V is TRBV20-1; no clear D gene. CDR3 size: 15 residues. CDR1 DFQATT and CDR2 SNEGSKA come from the germline V gene (reference sequence). Trimming shortened V by 0 bases and J by 0 bases, and 10 bases separated the two germline ends. This CDR3 is CSARELGFSTDTQYF. CDR3 bases: TGCAGTGCTAGAGAGTTGGGGTTTAGCACAGATACGCAGTATTTT.

The chain employs TRBV28 and TRBJ1-6; 7 nucleotides agree with TRBD1. CDR3 length equals 13 residues. V lost 7 bases to trimming and J lost 6 bases; unmatched junction nucleotides: 3. The V gene's germline CDR1 is MDHEN and CDR2 SYDVKM. The CDR3 region is CASNKGANSPLHF. For the CDR3, the DNA is TGTGCCAGCAACAAGGGGGCTAATTCACCCCTCCACTTT.

This clonotype was observed many times. This rearrangement joins TRBV9 to TRBJ2-5; 13 positions match TRBD2. Per the germline V gene, CDR1 is SGDLS and CDR2 is YYNGEE. With 4 bases clipped from V and 2 bases from J, the junction kept 5 bases outside the gene matches. The CDR3 consists of 16 residues. The CDR3: CASSQGLAGTQETQYF. CDR3 coding DNA: TGTGCCAGCAGCCAGGGACTAGCGGGAACTCAAGAGACCCAGTACTTC.

This clonotype has a count of ten or more. This chain uses TRBV20-1 with TRBJ2-7; TRBD1 or TRBD2 may be the D gene (5 bases each). Germline CDR1 DFQATT, CDR2 SNEGSKA (reference sequence). CDR3 length equals 14 residues. Trimming pared 0 bases from V and 3 bases from J, leaving 12 bases between. The DNA for the CDR3 is TGCAGTGCTAGAGAATCAGGGAGAAACTACGAGCAGTACTTC. This codes for CSARESGRNYEQYF.

The chain uses TRBV30 and TRBJ2-5, with D maybe TRBD1 (6 bases). The germline V gene has CDR1 GTSNPN and CDR2 SVGIG (reference sequence). V was clipped by 0 bases and J by 2 bases, with 22 bases between them. This CDR3 is built from 18 residues. The DNA of the CDR3 is TGTGCCTGGAGTGTACGTCGGACCCCGGGACACCTACAAGAGACCCAGTACTTC. As protein: CAWSVRRTPGHLQETQYF.

This clonotype was recorded many times. This chain joins TRBV24-1 and TRBJ2-1, with 10 nucleotides matching TRBD1. This CDR3 has 14 amino acids. The germline CDR1 and CDR2 sequences are KGHDR and SFDVKD. The junction had 9 bases not matched to a gene; V was cut back by 4 bases and J by 13 bases. The CDR3: CATSDWTGGPSQFF. CDR3 sequence (DNA): TGTGCCACCAGTGACTGGACAGGGGGGCCCTCCCAGTTCTTC.

As concerns this clonotype: This may be a read error: a much more frequent sequence differs by one nucleotide. The CDR3 DNA follows: TGTGCCAGCAGCCCACAAACTAGCGGGGGAAGGTTTGGCAATGAGCAGTACTTC. This encodes CASSPQTSGGRFGNEQYF. V usage is TRBV7-2 and J usage is TRBJ2-1; 11 bases are a match to TRBD2. The J call may be faulty, since TRBJ2-7 better matches the DNA end. Germline CDR1 and CDR2: SGHTA and FQGNSA. CDR3 length: 18 amino acids.

This clonotype was recorded at least ten times. V is TRBV5-1 and J is TRBJ2-7, with 10 bases fitting TRBD1. Per the germline V gene, CDR1 is SGHRS and CDR2 is YFSETQ. With 2 bases clipped from V and 3 bases from J, the junction kept 5 bases outside the gene matches. This CDR3 region has 15 residues. CDR3 loop: CASSFAGTGVYEQYF. CDR3 in DNA: TGCGCCAGCAGCTTTGCCGGGACAGGGGTCTACGAGCAGTACTTC.

This clonotype was picked up many times. The V gene is TRBV25-1, the J gene TRBJ2-1, with 8 bases matching TRBD2. V lost 3 bases to trimming and J lost 4 bases; unmatched junction nucleotides: 5. The CDR3 consists of 15 residues. Per the germline V gene, CDR1 is MGHDK and CDR2 is SYGVNS. CDR3 DNA sequence: TGTGCCAGCAGTGATGGGGGACTAGGTTACAATGAGCAGTTCTTC. Translation: CASSDGGLGYNEQFF.

This clonotype turned up a few times. A much larger clone differs by one base, so this may be a read error. The genes are TRBV20-1 and TRBJ2-3; D may match TRBD1 or TRBD2 (5 bases each). The CDR3 covers 15 residues. Germline lookup yields CDR1 DFQATT and CDR2 SNEGSKA (reference sequence). The germline V and J ends were trimmed by 6 bases and 7 bases, with 23 bases remaining between them. The CDR3 sequence is CSADYGQGKGNTQYF. The CDR3 DNA sequence: TGCAGTGCCGACTACGGCCAGGGAAAGGGGAATACGCAGTATTTT.

In its sample, this clonotype was seen many times. This chain joins TRBV6-5 and TRBJ1-2, with D tentatively TRBD1 (5 bases). The V end lost 4 bases, the J end lost 3 bases, and 15 bases lay between the germline ends. The V gene's germline CDR1 is MNHEY and CDR2 SVGAGI. The CDR3 totals 15 residues. CDR3 in amino acids: CASSSGGGRDYGYTF. The CDR3 DNA follows: TGTGCCAGCAGTTCCGGGGGGGGTAGGGACTATGGCTACACCTTC.

This clonotype was seen many times. This chain joins TRBV29-1 and TRBJ2-3; 9 bases match TRBD1. The CDR3 runs to 14 residues. The J segment lost 2 bases and the V segment lost 7 bases, leaving 7 bases of the junction unmatched. Germline lookup yields CDR1 SQVTM and CDR2 ANQGSEA. The CDR3 DNA sequence: TGCAGCGGGGGGACAGGGCCTAACACAGATACGCAGTATTTT. As protein: CSGGTGPNTDTQYF.

Comments on this clonotype: A read error may be the cause here, since a much bigger clone is one base away. The chain employs TRBV7-2 and TRBJ2-5, with D possibly TRBD2 on 7 matching bases. Germline values: CDR1 SGHTA, CDR2 FQGNSA. This CDR3 has 15 residues. The CDR3 nucleotides are TGTGCCAGCAGCTTAGCGGGGGGGCGCCAAGAGACCCACTACTTC. Translating it yields CASSLAGGRQETHYF. Complete variable domain (other parts from reference TRBV7-2 and TRBJ2-5): GAGVSQSPSNKVTEKGKDVELRCDPISGHTALYWYRQSLGQGLEFLIYFQGNSAPDKSGLPSDRFSAERTGGSVSTLTIQRTQQEDSAVYLCASSLAGGRQETHYFGPGTRLLVL.

This clonotype was picked up one time. The chain joins TRBV6-2 or TRBV6-3 to TRBJ2-3, with 8 bases that match TRBD2. The CDR3 loop spans 22 amino acids. Per germline, CDR1 MNHEY and CDR2 SVGEGT. The V segment lost 0 bases and the J segment 3 bases; nucleotides outside the gene matches: 23. The CDR3 spells CASSYSHGDGRGRAGVTDTQYF. DNA for the CDR3: TGTGCCAGCAGTTACTCGCACGGAGATGGCCGGGGACGAGCGGGGGTAACAGATACGCAGTATTTT.

The CDR3 reads CSAIQMGRGDYGYTF. The CDR3 DNA reads as TGCAGTGCTATTCAGATGGGCAGGGGCGACTATGGCTACACCTTC. V and J are TRBV20-1 and TRBJ1-2; D is perhaps TRBD1 (6 bases). Per germline, CDR1 DFQATT and CDR2 SNEGSKA (reference sequence). V lost 4 bases to trimming and J lost 3 bases, with 18 bases between them. The CDR3 spans 15 residues.